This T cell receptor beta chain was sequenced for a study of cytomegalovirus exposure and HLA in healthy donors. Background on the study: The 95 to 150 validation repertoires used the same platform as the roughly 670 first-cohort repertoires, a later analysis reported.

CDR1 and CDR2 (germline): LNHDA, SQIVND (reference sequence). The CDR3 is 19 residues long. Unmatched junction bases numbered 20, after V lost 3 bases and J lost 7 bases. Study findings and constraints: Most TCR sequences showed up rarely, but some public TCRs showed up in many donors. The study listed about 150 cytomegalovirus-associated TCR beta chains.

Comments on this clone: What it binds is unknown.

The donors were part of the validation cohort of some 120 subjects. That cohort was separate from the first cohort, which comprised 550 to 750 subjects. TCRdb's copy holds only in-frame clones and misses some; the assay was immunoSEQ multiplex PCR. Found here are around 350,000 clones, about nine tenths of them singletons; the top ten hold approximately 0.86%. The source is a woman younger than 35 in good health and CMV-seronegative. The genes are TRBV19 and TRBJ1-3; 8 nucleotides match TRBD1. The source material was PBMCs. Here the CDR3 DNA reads TGTGCCAGTAGTATCCGGGACAGGATTCAATTTCCTAGGGTTAACACCATATATTTT. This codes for CASSIRDRIQFPRVNTIYF. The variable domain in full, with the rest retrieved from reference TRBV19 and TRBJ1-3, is DGGITQSPKYLFRKEGQNVTLSCEQNLNHDAMYWYRQDPGQGLRLIYYSQIVNDFQKGDIAEGYSVSREKKESFPLTVTSAQKNPTAFYLCASSIRDRIQFPRVNTIYFGEGSWLTVV.